The 22 T cell receptor beta chains presented below share a single source sample, sequenced in a study of cytomegalovirus exposure and HLA in healthy donors. PCR amplification relied on 60 Vbeta primers (plus 13 Jbeta primers). The protocol was immunoSEQ multiplex PCR, while the TCRdb copy is restricted to in-frame clones and leaves out a portion. The sample holds roughly 120,000 clones, approximately 85% seen once. Sequenced material: PBMCs. The receptors were gathered from a male donor in good health and CMV-seropositive.

J is TRBJ2-2 and V is TRBV2; D is perhaps TRBD2 (6 bases). Germline values: CDR1 SNHLY, CDR2 FYNNEI. The CDR3 has 15 amino acids. V shed 10 bases and J shed 3 bases, with 18 bases lying between them. CDR3 DNA sequence: TGTGCCACCCTTTCTCTCAGGGAGGACACCGGGGAGCTGTTTTTT. Residues: CATLSLREDTGELFF.

The chain has TRBV4-3 and TRBJ1-2; a possible D gene is TRBD1 (6 bases). V was cut by 1 base and J by 9 bases, with 12 bases left in between. Germline CDR1 reads LGHNA; CDR2 reads YSLEER. The CDR3 sequence is 13 residues long. DNA of the CDR3: TGCGCCAGCAGCCAAGGCAGGGGTTCCCGCTACACCTTC. Residues: CASSQGRGSRYTF.

The chain carries TRBV9 and TRBJ2-5; 7 bases fit TRBD1. The last part of the DNA fits TRBJ2-7 better; the J call may be wrong. The germline CDR1 and CDR2 sequences are SGDLS and YYNGEE. CDR3 length equals 15 residues. CDR3 sequence reads: CASSVAGTAPYEQYF. CDR3 bases: TGTGCCAGCAGCGTCGCCGGGACAGCTCCTTACGAGCAGTACTTC.

This clone was counted between two and nine times. The rearrangement joins TRBV27 to TRBJ2-7, with a possible D match to TRBD2 (6 bases). Germline CDR1 MNHEY, CDR2 SMNVEV (reference sequence). This CDR3 spans 14 amino acids. V lost 2 bases and J lost 0, with 8 bases in between. The CDR3 coding sequence is TGTGCCAGCAGTTTAGCGGGGTTCTCCTACGAGCAGTACTTC. This codes for CASSLAGFSYEQYF.

This rearrangement joins TRBV15 to TRBJ2-7, with a weak D call TRBD1 (6 bases). Germline CDR1 reads LNHNV; CDR2 reads YYDKDF (reference sequence). This CDR3 is built from 16 residues. V was trimmed by 3 bases and J by 2 bases, leaving 17 bases between them. For the CDR3, the DNA is TGTGCCACCAGCAGTAACAGGGTCCCCGGGGCCTACGAGCAGTACTTC. As protein: CATSSNRVPGAYEQYF.

This clone has more than one count but fewer than ten. The DNA of the CDR3 is TGTGCCATCATGGCGGGACAGGGCAAAGATACGCAGTATTTT. It codes for CAIMAGQGKDTQYF. The chain has TRBV10-3 and TRBJ2-3, with 9 positions matching TRBD1. The CDR3 totals 14 residues. Germline lookup yields CDR1 ENHRY and CDR2 SYGVKD. V lost 7 bases and J lost 5; bases outside the gene matches: 7.

This chain uses TRBV14 with TRBJ2-7; tentatively, D is TRBD2 (6 bases). The CDR3 sequence is 14 residues long. Germline V lookup: CDR1 SGHDN, CDR2 FVKESK. V was clipped by 6 bases and J by 4 bases, with 16 bases between them. The DNA of the CDR3 is TGTGCCAGCAGGCCATCCGGGAGTAGGTACGAGCAGTACTTC. This codes for CASRPSGSRYEQYF. Together with reference TRBV14 and TRBJ2-7, the CDR3 gives the full variable domain: EAGVTQFPSHSVIEKGQTVTLRCDPISGHDNLYWYRRVMGKEIKFLLHFVKESKQDESGMPNNRFLAERTGGTYSTLKVQPAELEDSGVYFCASRPSGSRYEQYFGPGTRLTVT.

This clone was seen a handful of times. V and J are TRBV28 and TRBJ1-1; D is uncertain. The germline V gene encodes CDR1 MDHEN and CDR2 SYDVKM. V lost 5 bases and J 3 bases, leaving 10 bases between the germline ends. This CDR3 region has 13 residues. The CDR3 here is CASSTRDYTEAFF. In nucleotides, the CDR3 is TGTGCCAGCAGTACTAGGGATTACACTGAAGCTTTCTTT.

The chain carries TRBV10-3 and TRBJ2-5; D is unresolved. The J call may be wrong; the DNA end is better matched by TRBJ2-7. The CDR3 is 12 amino acids. Germline-derived CDR1 and CDR2 are ENHRY and SYGVKD. In nucleotides, the CDR3 is TGTGCCACCAGAAGATCGAACTACGAGCAGTACTTC. The encoded protein is CATRRSNYEQYF.

The table lists this clone with a count of one. Written as DNA, the CDR3 is TGTGCCAGCAGCCGACAGGGGCTGTTGGGCAATGAGCAGTTCTTC. Protein product: CASSRQGLLGNEQFF. The chain uses TRBV11-1 and TRBJ2-1, with TRBD1 matching over 8 bases. After removal of 5 bases from V and 6 bases from J, the junction contained 9 bases not matched to a gene. The CDR3 has 15 amino acids. CDR1 is SGHAT, CDR2 FQDESV, per germline (reference sequence).

This clone was counted between two and nine times. The rearrangement joins TRBV27 to TRBJ1-2, with TRBD1 matching over 7 bases. V shed 5 bases, J shed 4 bases, and the junction held 10 bases outside the gene matches. The CDR3 contains 15 residues. CDR1 and CDR2 (germline): MNHEY, SMNVEV (reference sequence). CDR3 in amino acids: CASSPQQGWLYGYTF. The CDR3 DNA follows: TGTGCCAGCAGTCCGCAACAGGGGTGGCTCTATGGCTACACCTTC.

The chain employs TRBV30 and TRBJ2-7; 9 positions match TRBD1. This CDR3 contains 15 residues. Germline CDR1 is GTSNPN and CDR2 is SVGIG (reference sequence). After removal of 1 base from V and 0 bases from J, the junction contained 4 bases not matched to a gene. The CDR3 here is CAWSGDRVSSYEQYF. In DNA, the CDR3 is TGTGCCTGGAGTGGGGACAGGGTGAGCTCCTACGAGCAGTACTTC. The full variable domain, its missing parts supplied by reference TRBV30 and TRBJ2-7, is SQTIHQWPATLVQPVGSPLSLECTVEGTSNPNLYWYRQAAGRGLQLLFYSVGIGQISSEVPQNLSASRPQDRQFILSSKKLLLSDSGFYLCAWSGDRVSSYEQYFGPGTRLTVT.

The chain combines TRBV30 with TRBJ2-5, with D unresolved. Trimming cost V 0 bases and J 2 bases, with 4 bases left between them. Germline V gene data show CDR1 as GTSNPN and CDR2 as SVGIG (reference sequence). The CDR3 totals 12 residues. CDR3 sequence (DNA): TGTGCCTGGAGTGTCGGGCAAGAGACCCAGTACTTC. Translation: CAWSVGQETQYF.

This clone appeared once. The chain has TRBV7-8 and TRBJ2-6, with a weak D call TRBD1 (6 bases). This CDR3 is built from 17 residues. In germline, CDR1 is SGHVS, CDR2 FQNEAQ. V gave up 2 bases and J gave up 2 bases, with 13 bases separating them. The CDR3 here is CASSLSTGNPGANVLTF. Written as DNA, the CDR3 is TGTGCCAGCAGCTTATCTACAGGGAACCCTGGGGCCAACGTCCTGACTTTC.

V and J are TRBV4-3 and TRBJ2-1; a weak D match, TRBD2 (5 bases). The CDR3 consists of 14 residues. Germline V gene sequence: CDR1 LGHNA, CDR2 YSLEER. V lost 0 bases to trimming and J lost 7 bases, with 10 bases between them. CDR3 bases: TGCGCCAGCAGCCAAGATCGAGGGTTTAATGAGCAGTTCTTC. It codes for CASSQDRGFNEQFF.

The chain carries TRBV7-9 and TRBJ1-5; 9 positions agree with TRBD1. Trimming at V came to 0 bases and at J to 5 bases, leaving 11 bases not matched to a gene. CDR1 and CDR2 (germline): SEHNR, FQNEAQ (reference sequence). The CDR3 loop spans 18 amino acids. The DNA for the CDR3 is TGTGCCAGCAGCTTAGCGTCGGTCGGGACAGGGATAGATCAGCCCCAGCATTTT. Translating it yields CASSLASVGTGIDQPQHF.

The V gene is TRBV11-2, the J gene TRBJ2-1, with TRBD2 identical over 7 bases. The ends lost 2 bases at V and 5 bases at J; junction bases unmatched: 12. Germline V gene lookup returns CDR1 SGHAT and CDR2 FQNNGV. The CDR3 length is 17 residues. This chain's CDR3 is CASSLTRGGEGNNEQFF. The CDR3, as DNA: TGTGCCAGCAGCTTAACCCGCGGGGGAGAAGGTAACAATGAGCAGTTCTTC.

CDR3 in amino acids: CASRSTGTENQPQHF. CDR3 in DNA: TGTGCCAGCAGATCAACCGGGACAGAGAATCAGCCCCAGCATTTT. V and J are TRBV7-8 and TRBJ1-5; 7 bases align to TRBD1. CDR3 length equals 15 residues. The trim removed 6 bases at V and 4 bases at J, leaving 9 bases unmatched. Germline lookup yields CDR1 SGHVS and CDR2 FQNEAQ.

The V and J genes are TRBV27 and TRBJ2-1; D is uncertain. There are 12 residues in the CDR3. Germline V gene data show CDR1 as MNHEY and CDR2 as SMNVEV (reference sequence). V lost 5 bases and J lost 7, with 9 bases in between. The CDR3 is CASSPTENEQFF. As DNA, the CDR3 is TGTGCCAGCAGTCCAACCGAGAATGAGCAGTTCTTC.

This clone showed up just once. This chain links TRBV6-6 with TRBJ1-1; unclear D gene. Trimming left V 5 bases short and J 2 bases short, with 9 bases between. This CDR3 is built from 13 residues. The V gene's germline CDR1 is MNHNY and CDR2 SVGAGI (reference sequence). The DNA of the CDR3 is TGTGCCAGCAGTCCCCAGAAAAACACTGAAGCTTTCTTT. This codes for CASSPQKNTEAFF.

The genes are TRBV9 and TRBJ2-1; a possible D gene is TRBD1 (6 bases). Germline lookup yields CDR1 SGDLS and CDR2 YYNGEE. The CDR3 spans 18 residues. Deletions cut 0 bases from V and 5 bases from J, with 21 bases between. The CDR3 coding sequence is TGTGCCAGCAGCGTAGCTACTAGGAGAAGGACAGAACACAATGAGCAGTTCTTC. Protein product: CASSVATRRRTEHNEQFF.

The genes are TRBV15 and TRBJ1-4; 8 bases are a match to TRBD1. V shed 7 bases, J shed 2 bases, and the junction held 6 bases outside the gene matches. This CDR3 is built from 15 residues. Germline lookup yields CDR1 LNHNV and CDR2 YYDKDF (reference sequence). CDR3 residues: CATTDRQGTNEKLFF. CDR3 in DNA: TGTGCCACCACCGACCGACAGGGGACTAATGAAAAACTGTTTTTT.